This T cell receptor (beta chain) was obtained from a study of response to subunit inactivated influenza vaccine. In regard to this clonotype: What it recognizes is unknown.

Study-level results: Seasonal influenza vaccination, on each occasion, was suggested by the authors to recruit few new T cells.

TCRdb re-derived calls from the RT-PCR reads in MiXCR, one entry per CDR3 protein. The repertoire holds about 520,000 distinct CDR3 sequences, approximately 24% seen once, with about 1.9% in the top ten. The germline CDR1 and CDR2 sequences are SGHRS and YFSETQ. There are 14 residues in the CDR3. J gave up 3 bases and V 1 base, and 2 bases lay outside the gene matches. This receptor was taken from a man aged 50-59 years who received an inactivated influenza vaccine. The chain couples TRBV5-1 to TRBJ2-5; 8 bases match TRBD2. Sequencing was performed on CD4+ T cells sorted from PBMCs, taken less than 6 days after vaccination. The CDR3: CASSLRTSKETQYF. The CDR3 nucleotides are TGCGCCAGCAGCTTGAGGACTAGCAAAGAGACCCAGTACTTC.